This record concerns one TCR beta chain sequence. Authors' methods: Amplification with reference gene primers provided the estimates of nucleated cell counts. The table came from immunoSEQ multiplex PCR; TCRdb's copy has only in-frame clones and leaves some out. V and J calls and clone size are copied from that table; D and trimming were computed from the DNA. The sample lists approximately 34,000 clones; 88% were seen once. Germline lookup yields CDR1 SNHLY and CDR2 FYNNEI. The CDR3 runs 15 residues. V lost 1 base and J lost 3, with 10 bases in between. The sample is drawn from a study of blood T cell repertoires in COVID-19. Study overall: The United States, Italy and Spain were the sources of the acute and convalescent COVID-19 samples. The cDNA or gDNA used as material had been derived from T cells, B-cell-depleted T cells, or PBMCs.

This chain connects TRBV2 to TRBJ1-3, with D possibly TRBD1 on 5 matching bases. The sequenced material came from peripheral blood. The sequence was collected from a human donor in a cohort sampled during active COVID-19. In nucleotides, the CDR3 is TGTGCCAGCAGTGAAGACAGGTCGGTTGGAAACACCATATATTTT. Translated: CASSEDRSVGNTIYF.